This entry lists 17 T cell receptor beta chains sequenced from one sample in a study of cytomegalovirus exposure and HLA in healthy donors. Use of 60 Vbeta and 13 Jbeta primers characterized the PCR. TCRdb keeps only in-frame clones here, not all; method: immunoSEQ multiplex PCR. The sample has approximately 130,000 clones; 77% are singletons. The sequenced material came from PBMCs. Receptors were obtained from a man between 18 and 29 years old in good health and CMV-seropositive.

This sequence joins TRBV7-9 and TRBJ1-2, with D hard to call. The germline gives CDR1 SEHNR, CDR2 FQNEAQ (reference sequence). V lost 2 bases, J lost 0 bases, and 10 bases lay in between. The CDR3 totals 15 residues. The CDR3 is CASSLIPVANYGYTF. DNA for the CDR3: TGTGCCAGCAGCTTAATTCCGGTAGCTAACTATGGCTACACCTTC.

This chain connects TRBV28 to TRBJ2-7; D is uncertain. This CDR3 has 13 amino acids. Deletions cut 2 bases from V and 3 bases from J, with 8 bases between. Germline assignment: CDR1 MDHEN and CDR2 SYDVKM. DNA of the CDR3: TGTGCCAGCAGTTTAGGCAGGATCTACGAGCAGTACTTC. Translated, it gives CASSLGRIYEQYF.

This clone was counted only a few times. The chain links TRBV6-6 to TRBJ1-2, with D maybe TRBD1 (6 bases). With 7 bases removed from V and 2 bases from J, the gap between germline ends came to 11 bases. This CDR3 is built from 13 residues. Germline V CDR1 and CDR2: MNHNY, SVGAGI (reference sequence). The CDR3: CASTRTANYGYTF. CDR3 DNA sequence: TGTGCCAGCACACGGACAGCCAACTATGGCTACACCTTC.

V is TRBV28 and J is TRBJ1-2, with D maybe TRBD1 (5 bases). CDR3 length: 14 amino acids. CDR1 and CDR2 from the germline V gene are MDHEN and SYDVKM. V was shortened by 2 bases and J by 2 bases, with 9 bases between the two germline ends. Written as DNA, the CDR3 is TGTGCCAGCAGTTTAGGGGCAGGAAACTATGGCTACACCTTC. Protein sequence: CASSLGAGNYGYTF.

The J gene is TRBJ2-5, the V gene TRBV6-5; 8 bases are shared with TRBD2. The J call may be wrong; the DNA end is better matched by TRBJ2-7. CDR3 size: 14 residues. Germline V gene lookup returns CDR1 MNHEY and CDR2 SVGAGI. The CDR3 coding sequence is TGTGCCAGCAGTTACGGGCGGGGGGCCTACGAGCAGTACTTC. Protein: CASSYGRGAYEQYF.

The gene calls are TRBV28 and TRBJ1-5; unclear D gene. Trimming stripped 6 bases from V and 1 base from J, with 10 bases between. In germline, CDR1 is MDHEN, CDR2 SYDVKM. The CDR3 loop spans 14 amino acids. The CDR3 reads CASSPPRSNQPQHF. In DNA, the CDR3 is TGTGCCAGCAGCCCTCCGAGAAGCAATCAGCCCCAGCATTTT.

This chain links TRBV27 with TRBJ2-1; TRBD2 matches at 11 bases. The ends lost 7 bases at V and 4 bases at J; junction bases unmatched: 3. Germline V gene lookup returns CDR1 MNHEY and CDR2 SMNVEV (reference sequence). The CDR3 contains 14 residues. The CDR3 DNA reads TGTGCCAGCACGACTAGCGGGGTGTACAATGAGCAGTTCTTC. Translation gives CASTTSGVYNEQFF.

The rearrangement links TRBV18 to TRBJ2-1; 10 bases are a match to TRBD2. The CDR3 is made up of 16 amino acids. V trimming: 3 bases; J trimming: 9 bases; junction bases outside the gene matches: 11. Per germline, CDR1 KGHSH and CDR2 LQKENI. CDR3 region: CASSPRGLAGAAEQFF. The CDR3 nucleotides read TGTGCCAGCTCACCCCGGGGCCTAGCGGGAGCGGCTGAGCAGTTCTTC.

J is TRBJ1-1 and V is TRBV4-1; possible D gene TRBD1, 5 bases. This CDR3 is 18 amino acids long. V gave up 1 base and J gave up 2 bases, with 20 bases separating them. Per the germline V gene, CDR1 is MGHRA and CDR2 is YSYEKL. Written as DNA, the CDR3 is TGCGCCAGCAGCCAAGGCGCATTTCGGGTAAGGGGTAACACTGAAGCTTTCTTT. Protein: CASSQGAFRVRGNTEAFF.

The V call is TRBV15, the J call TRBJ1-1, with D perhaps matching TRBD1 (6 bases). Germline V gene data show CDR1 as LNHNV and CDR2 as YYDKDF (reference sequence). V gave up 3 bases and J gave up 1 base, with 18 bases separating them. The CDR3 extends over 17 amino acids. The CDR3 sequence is CATSRDTGINSNTEAFF. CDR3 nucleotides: TGTGCCACCAGCAGGGACACAGGGATTAACTCGAACACTGAAGCTTTCTTT.

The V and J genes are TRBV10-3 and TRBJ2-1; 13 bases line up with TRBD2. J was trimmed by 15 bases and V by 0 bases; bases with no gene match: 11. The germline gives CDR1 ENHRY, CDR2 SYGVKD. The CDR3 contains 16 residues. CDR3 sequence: CAISESIGLAGVLGFF. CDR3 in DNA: TGTGCCATCAGTGAGTCGATCGGACTAGCGGGGGTCCTGGGGTTCTTC.

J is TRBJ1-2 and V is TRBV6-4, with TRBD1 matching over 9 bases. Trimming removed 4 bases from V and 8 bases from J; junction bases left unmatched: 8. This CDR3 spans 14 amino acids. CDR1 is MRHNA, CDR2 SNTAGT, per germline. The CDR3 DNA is TGTGCCAGCAGTGCCAGGGGACAGGGTAAAGGCTACACCTTC. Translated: CASSARGQGKGYTF.

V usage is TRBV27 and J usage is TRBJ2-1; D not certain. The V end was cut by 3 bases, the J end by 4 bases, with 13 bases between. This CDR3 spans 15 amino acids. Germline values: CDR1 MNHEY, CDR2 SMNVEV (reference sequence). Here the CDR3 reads CASSLANPGYNEQFF. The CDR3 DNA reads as TGTGCCAGCAGTTTGGCTAACCCCGGGTACAATGAGCAGTTCTTC.

This CDR3 reads CASTSQGVSTEAFF. CDR3 nucleotide sequence: TGTGCCAGCACGAGCCAGGGGGTAAGCACTGAAGCTTTCTTT. The rearrangement joins TRBV27 to TRBJ1-1; 7 bases map to TRBD1. V shed 7 bases, J shed 4 bases, and the junction held 9 bases outside the gene matches. This CDR3 region has 14 residues. The V gene's germline CDR1 is MNHEY and CDR2 SMNVEV (reference sequence).

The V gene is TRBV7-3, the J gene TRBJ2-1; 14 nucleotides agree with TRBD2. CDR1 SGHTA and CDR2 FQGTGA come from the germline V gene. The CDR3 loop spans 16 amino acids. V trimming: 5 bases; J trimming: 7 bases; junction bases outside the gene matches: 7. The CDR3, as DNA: TGTGCCAGCAGCCCCCGGGGACTAGCGGGAGTTAATGAGCAGTTCTTC. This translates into CASSPRGLAGVNEQFF.

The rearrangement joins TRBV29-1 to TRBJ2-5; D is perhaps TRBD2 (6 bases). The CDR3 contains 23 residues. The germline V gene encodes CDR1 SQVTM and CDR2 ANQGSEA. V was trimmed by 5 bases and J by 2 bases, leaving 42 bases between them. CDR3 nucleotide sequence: TGCAGCGTTTGCGGGTACACACAAACTAAGGGGACTCGTAAACGGACGGCACAAGAGACCCAGTACTTC. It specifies CSVCGYTQTKGTRKRTAQETQYF.

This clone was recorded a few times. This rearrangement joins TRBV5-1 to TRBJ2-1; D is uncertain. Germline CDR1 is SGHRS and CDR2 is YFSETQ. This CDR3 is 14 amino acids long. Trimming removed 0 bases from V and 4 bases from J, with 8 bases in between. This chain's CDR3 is CASSLDGGYNEQFF. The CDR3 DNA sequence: TGCGCCAGCAGCTTGGATGGCGGTTACAATGAGCAGTTCTTC.